This T cell receptor beta chain was identified during a study of T cell responses to AZD1222 COVID-19 vaccine. J lost 6 bases, V lost 0 bases, and 5 bases had no gene match. CDR3 length equals 15 residues. Germline values: CDR1 ENHRY, CDR2 SYGVKD. Clones were sequenced by immunoSEQ multiplex PCR, and TCRdb holds only the in-frame ones, with some missing. The top ten clones hold around 45% of a sample with around 33,000 clones, roughly nine tenths of them seen once. The clonotype was recovered from an adult in good health. This chain connects TRBV10-3 to TRBJ1-5; 7 bases align to TRBD1. The source was peripheral blood, collected on day 0 of AZD1222 vaccination. This chain's CDR3 is CAISESNQGGQPQHF. CDR3 DNA sequence: TGTGCCATCAGTGAGTCGAACCAGGGGGGTCAGCCCCAGCATTTT.